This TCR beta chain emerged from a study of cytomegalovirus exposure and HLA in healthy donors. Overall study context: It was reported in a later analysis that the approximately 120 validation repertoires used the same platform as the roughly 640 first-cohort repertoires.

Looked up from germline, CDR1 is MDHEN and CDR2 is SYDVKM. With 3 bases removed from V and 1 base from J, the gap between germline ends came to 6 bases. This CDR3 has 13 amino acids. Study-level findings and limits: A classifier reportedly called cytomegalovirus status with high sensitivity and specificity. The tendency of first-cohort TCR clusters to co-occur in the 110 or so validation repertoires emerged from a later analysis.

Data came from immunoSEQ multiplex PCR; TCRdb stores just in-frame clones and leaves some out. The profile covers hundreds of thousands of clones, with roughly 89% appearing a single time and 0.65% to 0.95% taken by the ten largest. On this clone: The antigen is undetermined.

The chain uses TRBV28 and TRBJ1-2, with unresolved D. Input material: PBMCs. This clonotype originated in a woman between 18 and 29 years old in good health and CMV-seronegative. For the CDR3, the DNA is TGTGCCAGCAGTTTCCAGAATAACTATGGCTACACCTTC. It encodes CASSFQNNYGYTF.